What follows are 25 T cell receptor beta chains derived from one specimen sequenced in a study of T cells in Graves' hyperthyroidism and ophthalmopathy. Researchers took RNA transcripts and amplified the TCR beta CDR3 regions from them. The HTBI set primed first-round TCR CDR3 RT-PCR. TCRdb used MiXCR to reprocess the multiplex PCR reads, holding one entry per CDR3 protein. The sample lists 250,000 to 300,000 distinct CDR3 sequences; roughly 13% were seen once. The sequenced sample was blood. These receptors all stem from a woman in her thirties or forties with Graves' hyperthyroidism.

Details on this clonotype: It may be a read error: a sequence one base away is much more abundant. This chain uses TRBV30 with TRBJ2-7; 7 nucleotides align to TRBD1. The ends lost 2 bases at V and 5 bases at J; junction bases unmatched: 6. The CDR3 consists of 13 residues. Germline CDR1 reads GTSNPN; CDR2 reads SVGIG (reference sequence). This CDR3 reads CAWSFAQGNEQYV. The DNA of the CDR3 is TGTGCCTGGAGTTTCGCACAGGGGAACGAGCAGTACGTC.

This clonotype has a count of ten or more. The chain combines TRBV28 with TRBJ2-5; 7 bases match TRBD1. V trimming: 7 bases; J trimming: 2 bases; junction bases outside the gene matches: 7. CDR1 MDHEN and CDR2 SYDVKM come from the germline V gene. The CDR3 spans 14 residues. CDR3: CASTQTGSQETQYF. The DNA of the CDR3 is TGTGCCAGCACCCAGACAGGGAGTCAAGAGACCCAGTACTTC.

This clonotype was counted many times. V usage is TRBV12-3 or TRBV12-4 and J usage is TRBJ1-1; D is ambiguous. This CDR3 has 13 residues. V was cut by 11 bases and J by 0 bases, with 13 bases left in between. The CDR3 sequence: CAVERAVNTEAFF. DNA for the CDR3: TGTGCCGTCGAGCGGGCGGTGAACACTGAAGCTTTCTTT.

In its sample, this clonotype was seen many times. The gene calls are TRBV2 and TRBJ2-7; TRBD2 matches 9 bases. The CDR3 is 17 residues long. V was clipped by 5 bases and J by 2 bases; unmatched bases: 13. The germline V gene encodes CDR1 SNHLY and CDR2 FYNNEI. CDR3 coding DNA: TGTGCCAGCAGTTTCCCCCCCGGAGGACTAGCGACCTACGAGCAGTACTTC. Its translation is CASSFPPGGLATYEQYF.

This clonotype was counted only a few times. This may come from a read error, since a much larger clone is one base off. The V and J genes are TRBV7-2 and TRBJ2-5, with D tentatively TRBD2 (6 bases). CDR3 size: 14 residues. The germline V gene encodes CDR1 SGHTA and CDR2 FQGNSA. V was shortened by 3 bases and J by 3 bases, with 11 bases between the two germline ends. The CDR3 DNA is TGTGCCAGCAGCTTCGACGGGGGAAAAGAGACCCAGTACTTC. Translation gives CASSFDGGKETQYF.

This clonotype was counted ten times or more. The V and J genes are TRBV29-1 and TRBJ2-1, with D uncertain. CDR1 and CDR2 (germline): SQVTM, ANQGSEA. The V gene lost 7 bases and the J gene lost 5 bases, with 12 bases spanning the gap. The CDR3 runs to 12 residues. The CDR3 here is CSAPYSNNEQFF. The CDR3 region has the DNA TGCAGCGCCCCCTACTCAAACAATGAGCAGTTCTTC.

The chain joins TRBV29-1 to TRBJ2-1; D ambiguous. From germline, CDR1 is SQVTM and CDR2 ANQGSEA. The CDR3 totals 12 residues. V was clipped by 3 bases and J by 4 bases, with 7 bases between them. This chain's CDR3 is CSVDFGYNEQFF. The CDR3 DNA is TGCAGCGTTGATTTTGGGTACAATGAGCAGTTCTTC.

The chain couples TRBV27 to TRBJ2-6; D is unresolved. The germline V gene has CDR1 MNHEY and CDR2 SMNVEV (reference sequence). This CDR3 has 15 residues. V was clipped by 3 bases and J by 4 bases, with 10 bases between them. In DNA form, the CDR3 reads TGTGCCAGCAGTTTTTTGAATCCCGGGGCCAACGTCCTGACTTTC. Its translation: CASSFLNPGANVLTF.

The rearrangement joins TRBV6-1 to TRBJ1-4; no firm D call. This CDR3 spans 15 amino acids. Germline V CDR1 and CDR2: MNHNS, SASEGT. V was clipped by 7 bases and J by 3 bases, with 15 bases between them. CDR3: CASTITAGANEKLFF. CDR3 coding DNA: TGTGCCAGCACTATAACAGCTGGGGCTAATGAAAAACTGTTTTTT.

This clonotype was counted ten times or more. The chain employs TRBV6-5 and TRBJ2-7; 7 bases fit TRBD2. J was trimmed by 3 bases and V by 2 bases; bases with no gene match: 4. CDR3 size: 14 residues. Germline V lookup: CDR1 MNHEY, CDR2 SVGAGI. The CDR3 nucleotides read TGTGCCAGCAGTTACGGACTAGGAGGCTACGAGCAGTACTTC. Translated, it gives CASSYGLGGYEQYF.

The genes are TRBV24-1 and TRBJ2-1; 7 positions match TRBD2. CDR1 KGHDR and CDR2 SFDVKD come from the germline V gene. With V trimmed by 5 bases and J by 7 bases, 10 bases remained unmatched. This CDR3 has 15 residues. The CDR3 protein is CATSGVGRTLNEQFF. CDR3 coding DNA: TGTGCCACCAGTGGGGTCGGGAGGACCCTAAATGAGCAGTTCTTC.

A few counts support this clonotype. V usage is TRBV4-2 and J usage is TRBJ1-4; no definite D call. Germline values: CDR1 LGHNA, CDR2 YNFKEQ. The CDR3 sequence is 13 residues long. V dropped 8 bases and J dropped 4 bases, with 11 bases sitting between them. The CDR3 here is CASSDIVNEKLFF. The CDR3 nucleotides are TGTGCCAGCTCTGACATCGTTAATGAAAAACTGTTTTTT.

There are many counts of this clonotype. The CDR3 region has the DNA TGTGCCAGCAGCCAAGGGAGGGTTCTAGCTTTCTTT. Its translation is CASSQGRVLAFF. The V call is TRBV3-1, the J call TRBJ1-1, with no clear D. The V gene's germline CDR1 is LGHDT and CDR2 YNNKEL (reference sequence). The CDR3 totals 12 residues. The V and J ends lost 1 base and 10 bases respectively, with 10 bases between them.

The V gene is TRBV5-5, the J gene TRBJ2-7; 9 positions match TRBD1. This CDR3 contains 16 residues. J was trimmed by 6 bases and V by 5 bases; bases with no gene match: 15. Germline CDR1 and CDR2: SGHKS and YYEKEE (reference sequence). The CDR3 reads CASRIRMDRGGGEQYF. CDR3 DNA sequence: TGTGCCAGCAGAATCAGGATGGACAGGGGTGGGGGCGAGCAGTACTTC.

This clonotype was observed many times. The rearrangement links TRBV29-1 to TRBJ1-2; D unresolved. CDR1 and CDR2 from the germline V gene are SQVTM and ANQGSEA. Trimming removed 0 bases from V and 4 bases from J, with 15 bases in between. CDR3 length: 15 residues. For the CDR3, the DNA is TGCAGCGTTGAAGACCCGGACTCCGTTGGCTATGGCTACACCTTC. The encoded protein is CSVEDPDSVGYGYTF.

The chain joins TRBV3-1 to TRBJ1-2, with D uncertain. The CDR3 loop spans 15 amino acids. Trimming took 1 base from V and 4 from J, leaving 13 bases between them. Germline V CDR1 and CDR2: LGHDT, YNNKEL (reference sequence). CDR3 nucleotide sequence: TGTGCCAGCAGCCAAGTTAGTCAGGCCTTCTATGGCTACACCTTC. Protein sequence: CASSQVSQAFYGYTF.

This clonotype occurred many times. V gene TRBV2 combines with J gene TRBJ1-1; no definite D call. The CDR3 sequence is 13 residues long. V shed 4 bases and J shed 0 bases, with 6 bases lying between them. Germline V gene data show CDR1 as SNHLY and CDR2 as FYNNEI. CDR3 region: CASSGVMNTEAFF. The CDR3 bases are TGTGCCAGCAGTGGCGTCATGAACACTGAAGCTTTCTTT. The full variable domain, its missing parts supplied by reference TRBV2 and TRBJ1-1, is EPEVTQTPSHQVTQMGQEVILRCVPISNHLYFYWYRQILGQKVEFLVSFYNNEISEKSEIFDDQFSVERPDGSNFTLKIRSTKLEDSAMYFCASSGVMNTEAFFGQGTRLTVV.

At least ten counts were recorded for this clonotype. The chain has TRBV7-2 and TRBJ2-1; 14 positions match TRBD2. Per germline, CDR1 SGHTA and CDR2 FQGNSA. After removal of 3 bases from V and 8 bases from J, the junction contained 9 bases not matched to a gene. The CDR3 is 17 residues long. The DNA of the CDR3 is TGTGCCAGCAGCTTTGGACTAGGGACTAGCGGGAGCGATGAGCAGTTCTTC. Its translation: CASSFGLGTSGSDEQFF.

Ten or more counts support this clonotype. The rearrangement links TRBV28 to TRBJ1-5, with D possibly being TRBD1 (6 bases). This CDR3 region has 14 residues. V was shortened by 6 bases and J by 5 bases, with 14 bases between the two germline ends. CDR1 is MDHEN, CDR2 SYDVKM, per germline. The CDR3: CASSQTGYDQPQHF. CDR3 DNA sequence: TGTGCCAGCAGCCAGACAGGTTACGATCAGCCCCAGCATTTT.

Many counts were recorded for this clonotype. The J gene is TRBJ2-7, the V gene TRBV5-1; 9 bases map to TRBD2. This CDR3 contains 14 residues. After removal of 3 bases from V and 2 bases from J, the junction contained 3 bases not matched to a gene. Germline V gene data show CDR1 as SGHRS and CDR2 as YFSETQ. The DNA for the CDR3 is TGCGCCAGCAGCTCAGCTAGCGGGACCTACGAGCAGTACTTC. It specifies CASSSASGTYEQYF.

The table lists this clonotype with a count of one. The CDR3 protein is CASSLAGTGYYEQFF. DNA of the CDR3: TGTGCCAGCAGCTTAGCCGGGACAGGGTACTACGAGCAGTTCTTC. This chain connects TRBV11-1 to TRBJ2-1; 9 bases are shared with TRBD1. Germline CDR1 and CDR2: SGHAT and FQDESV (reference sequence). Unmatched junction bases numbered 7, after V lost 0 bases and J lost 10 bases. The length of the CDR3 is 15 residues. The full variable domain, completed using reference TRBV11-1 and TRBJ2-1, is EAEVAQSPRYKITEKSQAVAFWCDPISGHATLYWYRQILGQGPELLVQFQDESVVDDSQLPKDRFSAERLKGVDSTLKIQPAELGDSAMYLCASSLAGTGYYEQFFGPGTRLTVL.

The chain joins TRBV3-1 to TRBJ2-7, with 12 nucleotides matching TRBD2. Germline CDR1 and CDR2: LGHDT and YNNKEL (reference sequence). There are 14 residues in the CDR3. Trimming removed 5 bases from V and 6 bases from J; junction bases left unmatched: 5. The CDR3 DNA sequence: TGTGCCAGCAGCAGAGGACTAGCGGGGAGCGAGCAGTACTTC. It encodes CASSRGLAGSEQYF.

The CDR3 loop reads CASRKTGVTEAFF. In DNA form, the CDR3 reads TGTGCCAGCAGAAAGACAGGGGTTACTGAAGCTTTCTTT. The chain links TRBV6-1 to TRBJ1-1; 8 positions match TRBD1. The CDR3 extends over 13 amino acids. Germline trimming cut 6 bases from V and 5 bases from J; bases unmatched to any gene: 5. Germline V gene sequence: CDR1 MNHNS, CDR2 SASEGT.

Many counts were recorded for this clonotype. The gene calls are TRBV20-1 and TRBJ1-2, with a possible D match to TRBD1 (6 bases). This CDR3 region has 13 residues. The germline gives CDR1 DFQATT, CDR2 SNEGSKA (reference sequence). V was clipped by 7 bases and J by 0 bases, with 12 bases between them. CDR3 amino acids: CSVEDRANYGYTF. The CDR3 region has the DNA TGCAGTGTTGAGGACAGAGCTAACTATGGCTACACCTTC.

Many counts were recorded for this clonotype. The V and J genes are TRBV2 and TRBJ1-1; the D gene is possibly TRBD1 (6 bases). With 5 bases removed from V and 4 bases from J, the gap between germline ends came to 14 bases. From germline, CDR1 is SNHLY and CDR2 FYNNEI. The CDR3 spans 14 residues. In DNA form, the CDR3 reads TGTGCCAGCAGTTGGACAGCGCAAGGCACTGAAGCTTTCTTT. This translates into CASSWTAQGTEAFF.